This TCR beta chain was sequenced for a study of blood T cell repertoires in COVID-19. Looked up from germline, CDR1 is SGHRS and CDR2 is YFSETQ. After removal of 0 bases from V and 4 bases from J, the junction contained 9 bases not matched to a gene. The CDR3 has 16 amino acids. In the authors' workflow: The authors estimated nucleated cell counts from reference gene primer amplification. Assay used: immunoSEQ multiplex PCR; TCRdb lists only in-frame clones, some missing. D and trimming were read from the DNA, whereas the V and J calls and clone size are those reported in that table. The data hold some 380,000 clones, with roughly 88% observed a single time.

This TCR derives from a woman between 40 and 55 years old with acute COVID-19. Sequencing was carried out using PBMCs or T cells enriched from blood (not recorded which). The rearrangement uses TRBV5-1 and TRBJ1-1, with 7 bases matching TRBD1. The CDR3 nucleotides read TGCGCCAGCAGCTTGGCCAGGAAGGGGGCGCCCACTGAAGCTTTCTTT. Protein product: CASSLARKGAPTEAFF.